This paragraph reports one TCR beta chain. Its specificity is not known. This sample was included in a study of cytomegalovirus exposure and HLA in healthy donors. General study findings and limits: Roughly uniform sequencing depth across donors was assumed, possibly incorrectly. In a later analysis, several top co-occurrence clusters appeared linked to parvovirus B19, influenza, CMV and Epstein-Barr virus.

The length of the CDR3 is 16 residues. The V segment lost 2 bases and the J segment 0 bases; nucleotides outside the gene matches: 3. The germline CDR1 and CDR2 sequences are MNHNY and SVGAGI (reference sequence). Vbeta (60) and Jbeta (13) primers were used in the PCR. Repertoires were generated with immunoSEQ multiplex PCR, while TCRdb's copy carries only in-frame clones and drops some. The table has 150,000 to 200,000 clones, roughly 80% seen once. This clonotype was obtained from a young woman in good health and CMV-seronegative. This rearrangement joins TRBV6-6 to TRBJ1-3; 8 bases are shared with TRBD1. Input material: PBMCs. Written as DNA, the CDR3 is TGTGCCAGCAGTTACCCGGGACAGGACTCTGGAAACACCATATATTTT. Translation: CASSYPGQDSGNTIYF.